Sequencing of this TCR beta chain was carried out in a study of vaccination and CD4 T cells after COVID-19. Study-wide background: Two of the convalescents were Hispanic, and convalescents were six males and four females. SARS-CoV-2, HCoV-NL63, HCoV-OC43 and HCoV-229E supplied the overlapping spike peptides used to stimulate cells.

The V gene end was trimmed by 4 bases and the J gene end by 4 bases; junction bases not matched to a gene: 10. The CDR3 consists of 17 residues. Germline lookup yields CDR1 LNHDA and CDR2 SQIVND (reference sequence). Cultured CD4+ T cell DNA was sequenced using the Oncomine TCR Beta short-read assay. TCRdb processed the PCR reads anew with MiXCR; each CDR3 protein has one entry. Of approximately 10,000 distinct CDR3 sequences listed, roughly 56% are singletons. General study results and limits: SARS-CoV-2-reactive clonotypes showed a nonsignificant median rise from roughly 21 to 40.

Details on this clonotype: Its antigen is not known.

The treatment is: 10-day PBMC culture with coronavirus spike peptide pools or control peptides (ViraFEST assay). The receptor's source is a human donor who had recovered from COVID-19. The sample was CD4+ T cells from blood, cultured in vitro. The rearrangement links TRBV19 to TRBJ2-3, with 11 positions matching TRBD2. In DNA, the CDR3 is TGTGCCAGTAGTACCAACATAGCGGGAGGGCCGGCAGATACGCAGTATTTT. It translates to CASSTNIAGGPADTQYF. Drawing the rest from reference TRBV19 and TRBJ2-3, the complete variable domain is DGGITQSPKYLFRKEGQNVTLSCEQNLNHDAMYWYRQDPGQGLRLIYYSQIVNDFQKGDIAEGYSVSREKKESFPLTVTSAQKNPTAFYLCASSTNIAGGPADTQYFGPGTRLTVL.